A selection of T cell receptor beta chains follows, all from one sample in a study of T-cell reconstitution after alpha-beta-depleted transplantation in children. MiXCR, run by TCRdb on the PCR reads, gives a single entry per CDR3 protein. This sample has approximately 520,000 distinct CDR3 sequences, with about an eighth found just once. The input for sequencing was PBMCs, mostly from graft donor cells, taken 180 days after TCRalphabeta/CD19-depleted stem cell transplant. These receptor sequences come from a female patient between 2 and 15 years old who had a stem cell transplant for aplastic anemia, so the T cells may come from the graft donor. The CDR3 runs from the conserved cysteine through the conserved F or W. D genes are given only for firm matches. Some rows have no size entry. The others give once, few or many, or a class for an expanded clone.

TRBV18	-	-	TRBJ1-2	CASSPQQTVNYGYTF	TGTGCCAGCTCACCCCAGCAGACAGTTAACTATGGCTACACCTTC
TRBV20-1	TRBD1	few	TRBJ2-2	CSAGQGGPRAGELFF	TGCAGTGCTGGACAGGGGGGGCCGAGGGCCGGGGAGCTGTTTTTT
TRBV10-3	-	-	TRBJ1-5	CAISDRGYSNQPQHF	TGTGCCATCAGTGACAGGGGTTATAGCAATCAGCCCCAGCATTTT
TRBV9	TRBD2	few	TRBJ2-5	CASSARTSFSETQYF	TGTGCCAGCAGCGCGAGGACTAGTTTTTCGGAGACCCAGTACTTC
TRBV12-3/TRBV12-4	-	few	TRBJ2-1	CASSFGVKSSYNEQFF	TGTGCCAGCAGTTTTGGGGTGAAGAGCTCCTACAATGAGCAGTTCTTC
TRBV28	-	many	TRBJ1-5	CASRVGGDNQPQHF	TGTGCCAGCAGGGTGGGGGGCGACAATCAGCCCCAGCATTTT
TRBV5-1	-	-	TRBJ2-2	CASSFLQGGTGELFF	TGCGCCAGCAGCTTCCTACAGGGAGGGACCGGGGAGCTGTTTTTT
TRBV24-1	-	-	TRBJ2-3	CATTRDDTDTQYF	TGTGCCACCACCAGGGACGACACAGATACGCAGTATTTT
TRBV12-3/TRBV12-4	-	few	TRBJ2-4	CASIKGGLAKNIQYF	TGTGCCAGCATCAAGGGGGGATTAGCCAAAAACATTCAGTACTTC
TRBV28	-	-	TRBJ1-2	CASSPIDSANWGYTF	TGTGCCAGCAGTCCGATAGACAGCGCAAATTGGGGCTACACCTTC
TRBV5-6	TRBD1	-	TRBJ2-5	CASSPRTGGLSETQYF	TGTGCCAGCAGCCCGCGGACAGGGGGCCTAAGTGAGACCCAGTACTTC
TRBV5-5	TRBD1	few	TRBJ1-2	CASSLEQGYGYGYTF	TGTGCCAGCAGCTTGGAACAGGGGTACGGCTATGGCTACACCTTC
TRBV7-8	TRBD2	many	TRBJ2-1	CASSLPSGRSHEQFF	TGTGCCAGCAGCTTACCTAGCGGGAGATCCCATGAGCAGTTCTTC
TRBV4-3	-	-	TRBJ2-1	CASSQDPAGPLGNEQFF	TGCGCCAGCAGCCAAGATCCGGCAGGGCCTTTAGGGAATGAGCAGTTCTTC
TRBV12-3/TRBV12-4	TRBD1	few	TRBJ1-4	CASSAQGAAGEKLFF	TGTGCCAGCAGTGCACAGGGGGCGGCGGGGGAAAAACTGTTTTTT
TRBV4-3	TRBD2	-	TRBJ2-5	CASSLGLADEETQYF	TGCGCCAGCAGCCTAGGACTAGCGGACGAAGAGACCCAGTACTTC
TRBV29-1	-	few	TRBJ1-4	CSVHMEGEGEKLFF	TGCAGCGTCCACATGGAAGGGGAGGGCGAAAAACTGTTTTTT
TRBV20-1	TRBD1	few	TRBJ1-2	CSAREGQNYGYTF	TGCAGTGCTAGAGAGGGACAGAACTATGGCTACACCTTC
TRBV20-1	-	few	TRBJ2-2	CSAPRLPTGELFF	TGCAGTGCTCCGAGACTCCCGACCGGGGAGCTGTTTTTT
TRBV20-1	-	-	TRBJ2-2	CSARAGTNTGELFF	TGCAGTGCTAGAGCAGGGACGAACACCGGGGAGCTGTTTTTT
TRBV9	-	-	TRBJ2-1	CASSSPHFNEQFF	TGTGCCAGCAGCTCCCCCCATTTCAATGAGCAGTTCTTC
TRBV5-6	TRBD2	many	TRBJ2-1	CASSAGLVYNEQFF	TGTGCCAGCAGCGCCGGACTAGTGTACAATGAGCAGTTCTTC
TRBV12-3/TRBV12-4	TRBD2	-	TRBJ2-7	CASSPRTSGRAYEQYF	TGTGCCAGCAGTCCCCGGACTAGCGGGAGGGCCTACGAGCAGTACTTC
TRBV28	-	once	TRBJ2-1	CASSLTYRGGKFF	TGTGCCAGCAGTTTAACGTACAGGGGAGGGAAGTTCTTC
TRBV24-1	TRBD2	few	TRBJ2-1	CATSEDSGRGVGNEQFF	TGTGCCACCAGTGAAGATAGCGGGAGAGGGGTCGGCAATGAGCAGTTCTTC
TRBV29-1	-	-	TRBJ2-7	CSVTGSYEQYF	TGCAGCGTGACAGGATCCTACGAGCAGTACTTC
TRBV7-2	TRBD2	many	TRBJ2-1	CASSLPSGRNEQFF	TGTGCCAGCAGCTTACCTAGCGGGAGGAATGAGCAGTTCTTC
TRBV7-6	TRBD2	-	TRBJ2-1	CASSLGVSGRGEQFF	TGTGCCAGCAGCTTAGGGGTATCAGGGAGGGGTGAGCAGTTCTTC
TRBV6-5	TRBD2	-	TRBJ2-1	CASSYAASGRGEQFF	TGTGCCAGCAGTTACGCGGCTAGCGGGAGAGGCGAGCAGTTCTTC
TRBV20-1	-	few	TRBJ2-7	CSARARTVPSYEQYF	TGCAGTGCTAGAGCCCGGACGGTGCCCTCCTACGAGCAGTACTTC
TRBV24-1	TRBD2	few	TRBJ2-3	CATIAGDTDTQYF	TGTGCCACCATCGCGGGAGATACAGATACGCAGTATTTT
TRBV5-6	-	few	TRBJ1-2	CASSSTTYGYTF	TGTGCCAGCAGCTCGACAACGTATGGCTACACCTTC
TRBV5-6	-	few	TRBJ1-3	CASSLLGDLSGNTIYF	TGTGCCAGCAGCTTGTTGGGGGACCTCTCTGGAAACACCATATATTTT
TRBV5-1	-	few	TRBJ1-5	CASRLGQENQPQHF	TGCGCCAGCAGATTGGGACAAGAGAATCAGCCCCAGCATTTT
TRBV4-2	TRBD1	-	TRBJ2-5	CASSVRQGTGETQYF	TGTGCCAGCAGCGTCCGACAGGGGACGGGAGAGACCCAGTACTTC
TRBV9	-	-	TRBJ1-1	CASSVATALNTEAFF	TGTGCCAGCAGCGTCGCGACAGCCTTGAACACTGAAGCTTTCTTT
TRBV30	TRBD2	-	TRBJ2-7	CAWSVGEGRVSYEQYF	TGTGCCTGGAGTGTAGGGGAGGGACGGGTATCATACGAGCAGTACTTC
TRBV20-1	-	few	TRBJ2-3	CSAKGAGSDTQYF	TGCAGTGCCAAAGGGGCAGGGTCAGATACGCAGTATTTT
TRBV19	-	-	TRBJ2-2	CASSIWQPNTGELFF	TGTGCCAGTAGTATATGGCAGCCGAACACCGGGGAGCTGTTTTTT
TRBV18	-	-	TRBJ2-7	CASSPARFLLRDSGGNEQYF	TGTGCCAGCTCACCCGCAAGGTTTTTACTCCGGGACTCCGGCGGGAACGAGCAGTACTTC
TRBV20-1	-	few	TRBJ2-3	CSATRGSDTQYF	TGCAGTGCTACCAGGGGCTCAGATACGCAGTATTTT
TRBV7-7	TRBD2	few	TRBJ2-2	CASSPKLGLAGNTGELFF	TGTGCCAGCAGCCCCAAACTGGGACTAGCGGGAAACACCGGGGAGCTGTTTTTT
TRBV15	-	many	TRBJ2-4	CATKRRLEDIQYF	TGTGCCACCAAACGACGGCTAGAAGACATTCAGTACTTC
TRBV6-1	TRBD2	many	TRBJ2-7	CAIRPTSGRDEQYF	TGTGCCATCCGCCCGACCAGCGGGAGGGATGAGCAGTACTTC
TRBV13	TRBD2	few	TRBJ2-3	CASSSLAGAGTDTQYF	TGTGCCAGCAGCTCGTTAGCGGGAGCGGGCACAGATACGCAGTATTTT
TRBV7-6	-	-	TRBJ1-5	CASSPGTDYNQPQHF	TGTGCCAGCAGTCCCGGGACGGATTACAATCAGCCCCAGCATTTT
TRBV11-2	TRBD1	-	TRBJ2-2	CASSLESARGQAGELFF	TGTGCCAGCAGCTTAGAATCGGCAAGGGGGCAAGCCGGGGAGCTGTTTTTT
TRBV5-1	-	-	TRBJ2-5	CASSPGSRAGETQYF	TGCGCCAGCAGCCCCGGATCCCGCGCGGGGGAGACCCAGTACTTC
TRBV20-1	-	few	TRBJ2-7	CSARGGAGDGAYEQYF	TGCAGTGCTAGAGGTGGGGCAGGGGACGGTGCCTACGAGCAGTACTTC
TRBV6-1	TRBD1	-	TRBJ2-1	CASSPDRVGYNEQFF	TGTGCCAGCAGCCCCGACAGGGTGGGCTACAATGAGCAGTTCTTC
TRBV9	TRBD1	-	TRBJ2-4	CASSVEDRGKNIQYF	TGTGCCAGCAGCGTAGAGGACAGGGGCAAAAACATTCAGTACTTC
TRBV3-1	TRBD2	-	TRBJ2-1	CASSQEFLAGAHWQFF	TGTGCCAGCAGCCAAGAATTCCTAGCGGGAGCTCACTGGCAGTTCTTC
TRBV7-9	TRBD1	-	TRBJ1-5	CASSLGPRTGLHQPQHF	TGTGCCAGCAGCTTAGGCCCCAGGACAGGCCTCCATCAGCCCCAGCATTTT
TRBV29-1	-	-	TRBJ2-1	CSVEGRERYNEQFF	TGCAGCGTTGAAGGACGGGAGAGGTACAATGAGCAGTTCTTC
TRBV5-1	-	few	TRBJ1-1	CASSLGPRETEAFF	TGCGCCAGCAGCTTGGGACCCAGGGAGACTGAAGCTTTCTTT
TRBV10-3	-	few	TRBJ2-2	CAIMVSTGELFF	TGTGCCATCATGGTATCCACCGGGGAGCTGTTTTTT
TRBV7-8	-	few	TRBJ2-2	CASSLQFRNAGELFF	TGTGCCAGCAGCTTGCAATTTAGAAACGCCGGGGAGCTGTTTTTT
TRBV10-3	-	few	TRBJ2-2	CAISESTGTGELFF	TGTGCCATCAGTGAGTCGACGGGGACCGGGGAGCTGTTTTTT
TRBV20-1	-	-	TRBJ2-5	CSARPGEWETQYF	TGCAGTGCTAGGCCGGGGGAATGGGAGACCCAGTACTTC